These T cell receptor beta chains were read from a single sample in a study of cytomegalovirus exposure and HLA in healthy donors. Sequenced by immunoSEQ multiplex PCR; TCRdb stores in-frame clones only, minus some. Seen here are over 200,000 clones, approximately 82% observed once, and the top ten hold 5.5% to 6.5%. The sequenced sample was PBMCs. The receptors shown here come from a woman in her late teens or twenties in good health and CMV-seronegative. The CDR3 runs from the conserved cysteine through the conserved F or W. The D gene is left open where the match is weak. Some rows mark clone size as missing; the rest say once, few, many or name a class of expanded clone.

V	J	D	size	CDR3	DNA
TRBV5-1	TRBJ2-7	.	.	CASSLGTDRAYEQYF	TGCGCCAGCAGCTTGGGGACGGATCGTGCCTACGAGCAGTACTTC
TRBV4-1	TRBJ1-2	.	.	CASSRQVGDNYGYTF	TGCGCCAGCAGCCGACAGGTAGGGGACAACTATGGCTACACCTTC
TRBV2	TRBJ1-4	.	.	CASSADRLNEKLFF	TGTGCCAGCAGTGCGGACAGACTTAATGAAAAACTGTTTTTT
TRBV30	TRBJ2-5	TRBD2	.	CAWTSGGLQETQYF	TGTGCCTGGACTAGCGGGGGGCTCCAAGAGACCCAGTACTTC
TRBV5-6	TRBJ1-5	.	.	CASSFSPSAGRPQHF	TGTGCCAGCAGCTTCTCCCCTTCGGCCGGACGGCCCCAGCATTTT
TRBV30	TRBJ2-1	TRBD2	.	CAWKASGNIYNEQFF	TGTGCCTGGAAGGCCAGCGGGAATATCTACAATGAGCAGTTCTTC
TRBV6-5	TRBJ2-7	.	.	CASSYTESYEQYF	TGTGCCAGCAGTTACACTGAATCCTACGAGCAGTACTTC
TRBV5-1	TRBJ2-7	.	.	CASSSGQIYYEQYF	TGCGCCAGCAGCTCTGGGCAGATCTACTACGAGCAGTACTTC
TRBV6-5	TRBJ2-3	.	once	CASRVGRSTDTQYF	TGTGCCAGCAGGGTGGGACGTAGCACAGATACGCAGTATTTT
TRBV19	TRBJ1-2	.	.	CASSIGSNYGYTF	TGTGCCAGTAGTATCGGATCAAACTATGGCTACACCTTC
TRBV2	TRBJ2-7	.	.	CASIASSNPYEQYF	TGTGCCAGCATCGCATCCAGTAACCCCTACGAGCAGTACTTC
TRBV6-6	TRBJ2-2	.	.	CATFISGRGGGELFF	TGTGCCACCTTCATTTCGGGCCGAGGTGGCGGGGAGCTGTTTTTT
TRBV27	TRBJ2-6	.	.	CASSSGQYSGANVLTF	TGTGCCAGCAGTTCAGGACAGTACTCTGGGGCCAACGTCCTGACTTTC
TRBV20-1	TRBJ2-1	TRBD1	.	CSADRGHEQFF	TGCAGTGCTGACAGGGGTCACGAGCAGTTCTTC
TRBV7-3	TRBJ2-6	TRBD1	once	CASSRTGQVNSGANVLTF	TGTGCCAGCAGCCGAACGGGACAGGTGAACTCTGGGGCCAACGTCCTGACTTTC
TRBV6-5	TRBJ1-1	.	.	CASSNEMDTEAFF	TGTGCCAGCAGCAATGAAATGGACACTGAAGCTTTCTTT
TRBV15	TRBJ2-7	.	once	CATSIQTGSEQYF	TGTGCCACCAGCATTCAAACAGGGTCCGAGCAGTACTTC
TRBV2	TRBJ1-2	TRBD1	.	CASTQQGNGYTF	TGTGCCAGCACCCAACAGGGGAATGGCTACACCTTC
TRBV2	TRBJ1-3	TRBD1	.	CASSFGTVSSGNTIYF	TGTGCCAGCAGCTTTGGGACAGTGAGCTCTGGAAACACCATATATTTT
TRBV7-3	TRBJ1-2	TRBD1	.	CASSLNGQAVYGYTF	TGTGCCAGCAGCTTAAACGGACAGGCGGTCTATGGCTACACCTTC
TRBV6-5	TRBJ2-1	.	.	CASSQHYEQFF	TGTGCCAGCAGCCAACACTATGAGCAGTTCTTC
TRBV6-1	TRBJ1-5	TRBD1	.	CASRADRVSNQPQHF	TGTGCCAGCAGAGCCGACAGGGTTAGCAATCAGCCCCAGCATTTT
TRBV9	TRBJ2-7	.	.	CASSDSGSAYEQYF	TGTGCCAGCAGCGACTCAGGGAGTGCGTACGAGCAGTACTTC
TRBV11-3	TRBJ1-1	.	.	CASSPGGRGTEAFF	TGTGCCAGCAGCCCGGGTGGGAGGGGCACTGAAGCTTTCTTT
TRBV27	TRBJ2-1	TRBD2	.	CASSALAGGYNEQFF	TGTGCCAGCAGTGCACTAGCGGGGGGGTACAATGAGCAGTTCTTC
TRBV4-1	TRBJ2-2	TRBD1	many	CASSPGTGGPNTGELFF	TGCGCCAGCAGCCCTGGGACAGGGGGTCCGAACACCGGGGAGCTGTTTTTT
TRBV27	TRBJ2-7	TRBD1	.	CASSSDPQRGRAFEQYF	TGTGCCAGCAGTTCCGACCCACAGAGGGGGCGAGCCTTCGAGCAGTACTTC
TRBV4-1	TRBJ1-2	.	.	CASSHNLGRGEYGYTF	TGCGCCAGCAGCCATAACCTGGGGAGGGGAGAGTATGGCTACACCTTC
TRBV6-1	TRBJ1-5	.	.	CASSAPPPNQPQHF	TGTGCCAGCAGTGCTCCACCCCCAAATCAGCCCCAGCATTTT
TRBV18	TRBJ2-7	.	.	CASSPLSAYEQYF	TGTGCCAGCTCACCATTGTCAGCGTACGAGCAGTACTTC
TRBV6-5	TRBJ2-7	.	.	CASSRGYEQYF	TGTGCCAGCAGTAGGGGCTACGAGCAGTACTTC
TRBV6-1	TRBJ2-3	.	.	CASSADGDTQYF	TGTGCCAGCAGTGCGGACGGGGATACGCAGTATTTT
TRBV4-1	TRBJ1-4	.	once	CASSQDGVWSGNEKLFF	TGCGCCAGCAGCCAAGATGGGGTGTGGAGCGGAAATGAAAAACTGTTTTTT
TRBV19	TRBJ1-2	.	.	CASSPWTGGYTF	TGTGCCAGTAGTCCTTGGACGGGCGGCTACACCTTC
TRBV27	TRBJ2-7	.	.	CASSPLGGFTYEQYF	TGTGCCAGCAGTCCACTAGGCGGTTTTACCTACGAGCAGTACTTC
TRBV2	TRBJ2-6	.	.	CASSVPGAGANVLTF	TGTGCCAGCAGTGTGCCTGGGGCTGGGGCCAACGTCCTGACTTTC
TRBV11-2	TRBJ2-3	TRBD2	once	CASSLGTSGGARVTQYF	TGTGCCAGCAGCTTAGGGACTAGCGGGGGGGCCCGGGTTACGCAGTATTTT
TRBV5-4	TRBJ1-2	TRBD1	once	CASSLAQGTLRYGYTF	TGTGCCAGCAGCTTGGCACAGGGGACCCTGCGCTATGGCTACACCTTC
TRBV2	TRBJ2-2	TRBD2	many	CASSEGGLAVTGELFF	TGTGCCAGCAGTGAAGGGGGACTAGCAGTCACCGGGGAGCTGTTTTTT
TRBV18	TRBJ2-3	TRBD2	.	CASSPGLAELTDTQYF	TGTGCCAGCTCACCAGGACTAGCTGAACTCACAGATACGCAGTATTTT
TRBV15	TRBJ1-4	.	.	CATSREQATLNEKLFF	TGTGCCACCAGCAGAGAGCAGGCAACTTTAAATGAAAAACTGTTTTTT
TRBV4-2	TRBJ1-2	TRBD1	.	CASSQEDRGSYGYTF	TGTGCCAGCAGCCAAGAGGACAGGGGGTCCTATGGCTACACCTTC
TRBV9	TRBJ2-3	.	.	CASSEGGGGTDTQYF	TGTGCCAGCAGCGAGGGGGGTGGGGGCACAGATACGCAGTATTTT
TRBV6-6	TRBJ2-1	TRBD1	.	CASSYYGQGGTYEQFF	TGTGCCAGCAGTTACTACGGACAGGGGGGCACCTATGAGCAGTTCTTC
TRBV7-2	TRBJ2-7	TRBD1	.	CASSRQGGDEQYF	TGTGCCAGCAGCAGACAGGGGGGCGACGAGCAGTACTTC